This entry lists 29 T cell receptor beta chains sequenced from one sample in a study of OX40 agonist ivuxolimab in advanced cancers. TCRdb's table, derived via immunoSEQ multiplex PCR, lists solely in-frame clones and lacks some. Here the sample spans more than 100,000 clones, less than 95% being singletons. The sequences come from CD4+ or CD8+ T cells sorted from blood, collected in a trial of the OX40 agonist ivuxolimab. These receptors all come from an adult with an advanced solid tumor such as melanoma, head and neck, liver or kidney cancer.

This chain uses TRBV4-2 with TRBJ2-7, with D possibly matching TRBD2 (6 bases). Germline CDR1 LGHNA, CDR2 YNFKEQ. The CDR3 extends over 13 amino acids. V lost 4 bases and J lost 6, with 13 bases in between. The CDR3 region is CASSPWGAGEQYF. CDR3 in DNA: TGTGCCAGCAGCCCATGGGGAGCGGGCGAGCAGTACTTC.

J is TRBJ1-1 and V is TRBV6-5; no clear D gene. V lost 1 base, J lost 8 bases, and 5 bases lay in between. The CDR3 consists of 11 residues. Germline loops: CDR1 MNHEY, CDR2 SVGAGI. The DNA for the CDR3 is TGTGCCAGCAGTTACTTGGACGAAGCTTTCTTT. Translation gives CASSYLDEAFF.

This chain connects TRBV10-3 to TRBJ2-7; D may correspond to TRBD1 or TRBD2 (5 bases each). V was pared by 4 bases and J by 3 bases, with 13 bases between. CDR1 is ENHRY and CDR2 is SYGVKD in the germline V gene. The CDR3 has 14 residues. The CDR3 spells CAISGGVTDYEQYF. CDR3 nucleotides: TGTGCCATCAGTGGGGGAGTGACAGACTACGAGCAGTACTTC.

The V and J genes are TRBV18 and TRBJ2-7; TRBD2 aligns across 12 bases. Germline CDR1 reads KGHSH; CDR2 reads LQKENI. The trim removed 2 bases at V and 4 bases at J, leaving 9 bases unmatched. CDR3 length equals 17 residues. The CDR3 nucleotides read TGTGCCAGCTCACCATCGCTGACTAGCGGGAGTTCTTACGAGCAGTACTTC. Amino acid sequence: CASSPSLTSGSSYEQYF.

The chain links TRBV28 to TRBJ1-1; perhaps TRBD1 as D (6 bases). The CDR3 runs 10 residues. From germline, CDR1 is MDHEN and CDR2 SYDVKM. The V end was cut by 5 bases, the J end by 8 bases, with 6 bases between. CDR3 DNA: TGTGCCAGCAGTACAGGGGAAGCTTTCTTT. Its protein is CASSTGEAFF.

There are a few counts of this clone. This chain joins TRBV2 and TRBJ1-2; no clear D. This CDR3 is 12 amino acids long. Trimming took off 8 bases at V and 8 bases at J, with 15 bases between the two ends. From germline, CDR1 is SNHLY and CDR2 FYNNEI. The CDR3 sequence is CASVEGRTGYTF. DNA for the CDR3: TGTGCCAGCGTCGAGGGCAGGACGGGCTACACCTTC.

The chain links TRBV5-1 to TRBJ1-2, with 8 bases lining up with TRBD1. The V and J ends lost 4 bases and 4 bases, in that order; junction bases with no gene match: 12. This CDR3 spans 16 amino acids. Germline V lookup: CDR1 SGHRS, CDR2 YFSETQ. The CDR3 region has the DNA TGCGCCAGCAGCCTTCCCCCTTCTACAGGGGGCTATGGCTACACCTTC. Its protein product is CASSLPPSTGGYGYTF.

This chain connects TRBV6-6 to TRBJ2-7, with D uncertain. Germline CDR1 and CDR2: MNHNY and SVGAGI (reference sequence). The V end lost 6 bases, the J end lost 1 base, and 10 bases lay between the germline ends. The CDR3 is 13 residues long. Here the CDR3 DNA reads TGTGCCAGCAGCACCGGGCTTTCCTACGAGCAGTACTTC. The encoded protein is CASSTGLSYEQYF.

The J gene is TRBJ2-1, the V gene TRBV5-6; perhaps TRBD1 as D (5 bases). The CDR3 extends over 16 amino acids. CDR1 is SGHDT and CDR2 is YYEEEE in the germline V gene. Trimming shortened V by 4 bases and J by 0 bases, and 14 bases separated the two germline ends. CDR3 coding DNA: TGTGCCAGCAGCGGCCCAGGGTTTGGCTCCTACAATGAGCAGTTCTTC. Its translation is CASSGPGFGSYNEQFF.

The chain uses TRBV6-5 and TRBJ2-5; a possible D gene is TRBD1 (6 bases). Germline CDR1 is MNHEY and CDR2 is SVGAGI. There are 15 residues in the CDR3. V lost 8 bases and J 5 bases, leaving 21 bases between the germline ends. CDR3 DNA sequence: TGTGCCAGCGGGGCAGGGGTGCTATCCGGGGAGACCCAGTACTTC. It codes for CASGAGVLSGETQYF.

This clone has just one count. This rearrangement joins TRBV14 to TRBJ2-3, with D tentatively TRBD2 (6 bases). V was clipped by 2 bases and J by 6 bases, with 21 bases between them. Germline assignment: CDR1 SGHDN and CDR2 FVKESK. The CDR3 has 17 amino acids. The CDR3 nucleotides read TGTGCCAGCAGCCAACCTTTCGGGAGTAGCTCGGGGGATACGCAGTATTTT. It codes for CASSQPFGSSSGDTQYF.

The chain couples TRBV21-1 to TRBJ2-2; the table's D call, TRBD2, has no DNA check behind it. TRBV21-1 is labeled a pseudogene. CDR3 length: 15 residues. CDR3 loop: CASSKERLSTGELFF. The DNA of the CDR3 is TGTGCCAGCAGCAAAGAAAGACTATCGACCGGGGAGCTGTTTTTT.

The chain links TRBV5-1 to TRBJ1-1; D is possibly TRBD1 (6 bases). The CDR3 extends over 14 amino acids. CDR1 SGHRS and CDR2 YFSETQ come from the germline V gene. Deletions cut 3 bases from V and 4 bases from J, with 13 bases between. The CDR3 sequence: CASSSQGPPTEAFF. CDR3 coding DNA: TGCGCCAGCAGCTCACAGGGACCCCCCACTGAAGCTTTCTTT.

Only a few counts were recorded for this clone. The chain has TRBV30 and TRBJ1-1; D gene uncertain. CDR1 is GTSNPN, CDR2 SVGIG, per germline (reference sequence). Trimming removed 5 bases from V and 0 bases from J, with 16 bases in between. This CDR3 region has 15 residues. CDR3 protein: CAWVKPPTMNTEAFF. The CDR3 DNA reads TGTGCCTGGGTTAAGCCCCCGACGATGAACACTGAAGCTTTCTTT.

This clone was recorded once. CDR3 residues: CASSQWFGQNNSPLHF. DNA for the CDR3: TGCGCCAGCAGCCAATGGTTTGGACAGAATAATTCACCCCTCCACTTT. This chain joins TRBV4-1 and TRBJ1-6; possible D gene TRBD1, 6 bases. V was pared by 2 bases and J by 5 bases, with 13 bases between. Germline V gives CDR1 MGHRA, CDR2 YSYEKL. The CDR3 has 16 amino acids.

J is TRBJ1-1 and V is TRBV5-8, with 10 bases aligning to TRBD1. Looked up from germline, CDR1 is SGHTS and CDR2 is YDEGEE. CDR3 length: 15 residues. V gave up 1 base and J gave up 4 bases; unmatched junction bases: 4. DNA of the CDR3: TGTGCCAGCAGCTTGTATCGGACAGGGGGCACTGAAGCTTTCTTT. Protein sequence: CASSLYRTGGTEAFF.

The chain couples TRBV9 to TRBJ1-4; 9 positions agree with TRBD1. V was clipped by 4 bases and J by 6 bases; unmatched bases: 16. Germline values: CDR1 SGDLS, CDR2 YYNGEE. The CDR3 runs to 18 residues. Here the CDR3 reads CASSPLNRGRGGDEKLFF. The CDR3 nucleotides are TGTGCCAGCAGCCCGTTGAACAGGGGGCGAGGAGGTGATGAAAAACTGTTTTTT. The full variable domain, its missing parts supplied by reference TRBV9 and TRBJ1-4, is DSGVTQTPKHLITATGQRVTLRCSPRSGDLSVYWYQQSLDQGLQFLIQYYNGEERAKGNILERFSAQQFPDLHSELNLSSLELGDSALYFCASSPLNRGRGGDEKLFFGSGTQLSVL.

The chain couples TRBV5-8 to TRBJ1-1; D is undetermined. The V gene lost 7 bases and the J gene lost 0 bases, with 31 bases spanning the gap. From germline, CDR1 is SGHTS and CDR2 YDEGEE. The length of the CDR3 is 20 residues. As DNA, the CDR3 is TGTGCCAGCCCCCTTTGGCGGCCACCAACATACCCCCTCATGAACACTGAAGCTTTCTTT. Translating gives CASPLWRPPTYPLMNTEAFF.

This clone was found a few times. V is TRBV25-1 and J is TRBJ1-3; D possibly corresponds to TRBD1 (6 bases). CDR3 size: 16 residues. The germline V and J ends were trimmed by 5 bases and 0 bases, with 14 bases remaining between them. Germline CDR1 MGHDK, CDR2 SYGVNS. The CDR3 nucleotides read TGTGCCAGCAGTAAGGGACATGTCGGCTCTGGAAACACCATATATTTT. Translation: CASSKGHVGSGNTIYF.

To note about this clone: One end of the junction is discordant with germline, which a read error may explain. J is TRBJ2-3 and V is TRBV6-1, with 9 bases lining up with TRBD1. The length of the CDR3 is 16 residues. Germline CDR1 and CDR2: MNHNS and SASEGT. CDR3 nucleotides: TGTGCCAGCAGTCAAGCCGGGACAGGGATTTTAGATACGCAGTATTTT. Residues: CASSQAGTGILDTQYF.

This rearrangement joins TRBV7-3 to TRBJ2-1; D is unresolved. The CDR3 runs to 14 residues. V shed 2 bases and J shed 7 bases, with 12 bases lying between them. Per germline, CDR1 SGHTA and CDR2 FQGTGA. The CDR3 loop is CASSLAVALNEQFF. In nucleotides, the CDR3 is TGTGCCAGCAGCTTAGCGGTAGCTCTGAATGAGCAGTTCTTC.

This chain uses TRBV6-5 with TRBJ2-7; perhaps TRBD1 as D (6 bases). Germline-derived CDR1 and CDR2 are MNHEY and SVGAGI. The CDR3 spans 14 residues. The V gene lost 4 bases and the J gene lost 2 bases, with 12 bases spanning the gap. The CDR3 DNA sequence: TGTGCCAGCAGTTTCCCGGGACACCCCTACGAGCAGTACTTC. Translation: CASSFPGHPYEQYF.

The rearrangement joins TRBV2 to TRBJ2-7; tentative D call: TRBD2 (6 bases). The germline V and J ends were trimmed by 7 bases and 1 base, with 17 bases remaining between them. The CDR3 runs 15 residues. Germline lookup yields CDR1 SNHLY and CDR2 FYNNEI. The CDR3 is CASTVTGALSYEQYF. CDR3 in DNA: TGTGCCAGCACTGTAACGGGAGCCCTATCCTACGAGCAGTACTTC.

The rearrangement joins TRBV10-3 to TRBJ1-4, with D possibly being TRBD1 (6 bases). V lost 5 bases and J lost 4, with 8 bases in between. CDR1 is ENHRY and CDR2 is SYGVKD in the germline V gene. The CDR3 spans 13 residues. The CDR3 region has the DNA TGTGCCATCAGTTCAGGGGATAATGAAAAACTGTTTTTT. It specifies CAISSGDNEKLFF.

The chain joins TRBV10-3 to TRBJ1-5, with D unresolved. The V gene lost 6 bases and the J gene lost 0 bases, with 12 bases spanning the gap. In germline, CDR1 is ENHRY, CDR2 SYGVKD. The CDR3 runs 15 residues. CDR3 sequence reads: CAIRPGPSSNQPQHF. The CDR3 region has the DNA TGTGCCATCAGACCCGGGCCCAGTAGCAATCAGCCCCAGCATTTT.

V and J are TRBV15 and TRBJ2-7, with D unresolved. This CDR3 contains 13 residues. Between the trimmed V and J ends, which lost 5 bases and 6 bases, there was a span of 14 bases. Looked up from germline, CDR1 is LNHNV and CDR2 is YYDKDF (reference sequence). This chain's CDR3 is CATSPPSRSEQYF. The CDR3 DNA reads as TGTGCCACCAGCCCCCCATCACGCAGCGAGCAGTACTTC.

This sequence joins TRBV6-5 and TRBJ2-6, with D possibly TRBD2 on 6 matching bases. The length of the CDR3 is 15 residues. Germline values: CDR1 MNHEY, CDR2 SVGAGI. Trimming shortened V by 6 bases and J by 2 bases, and 11 bases separated the two germline ends. CDR3 amino acids: CASSPTRTGANVLTF. The DNA of the CDR3 is TGTGCCAGCAGCCCGACTAGAACTGGGGCCAACGTCCTGACTTTC.

The chain joins TRBV10-3 to TRBJ2-7; 9 nucleotides agree with TRBD1. There are 14 residues in the CDR3. Trimming removed 6 bases from V and 7 bases from J; junction bases left unmatched: 10. Germline values: CDR1 ENHRY, CDR2 SYGVKD. The CDR3 loop is CAIRGGTGSWEQYF. The CDR3 DNA reads as TGTGCCATCAGGGGGGGGACAGGGTCTTGGGAGCAGTACTTC.

V usage is TRBV6-5 and J usage is TRBJ2-5; no clear D gene. The CDR3 runs 11 residues. Germline-derived CDR1 and CDR2 are MNHEY and SVGAGI. V lost 7 bases and J lost 2, with 5 bases in between. CDR3 DNA: TGTGCCAGCAAGGAACAAGAGACCCAGTACTTC. It yields the protein CASKEQETQYF.